This T cell receptor beta chain derives from a study of T cells after yellow fever vaccination. Findings and caveats of the study: Abundant bulk-population clonotypes could contaminate the FACS-sorted repertoires.

There are a few counts of this clonotype. Its antigen is not identified. Germline-derived CDR1 and CDR2 are SGHRS and YFSETQ. V gave up 3 bases and J gave up 2 bases, with 12 bases separating them. CDR3 length: 14 residues. It was through 5'RACE template switching that TCR cDNA was made, with a universal primer site and UMIs added. MiXCR, run by TCRdb on the 5' RACE reads, gives a single entry per CDR3 protein. The sample comprises some 600,000 distinct CDR3 sequences, more than 9% of which are singletons, and more than 13% rests with the top ten. This chain links TRBV5-1 with TRBJ2-7, with D possibly TRBD1 on 6 matching bases. The sequenced sample was PBMCs, obtained on the day of the yellow fever booster vaccination. The origin of this receptor is a man between 25 and 39 years old who received the YFV17D yellow fever vaccine. CDR3 bases: TGCGCCAGCAGCTATCCAGGGGCGCCCTACGAGCAGTACTTC. Encoded protein: CASSYPGAPYEQYF. Supplemented by reference TRBV5-1 and TRBJ2-7, the full variable domain reads KAGVTQTPRYLIKTRGQQVTLSCSPISGHRSVSWYQQTPGQGLQFLFEYFSETQRNKGNFPGRFSGRQFSNSRSEMNVSTLELGDSALYLCASSYPGAPYEQYFGPGTRLTVT.